This TCR beta chain derives from a study of blood T cell repertoires in COVID-19. As for the study in general: Whether acute or convalescent, the COVID-19 samples came from the United States, Italy and Spain. T cells, B-cell-depleted T cells, or PBMCs provided the cDNA or gDNA that served as material.

CDR1 MNHEY and CDR2 SMNVEV come from the germline V gene (reference sequence). The CDR3 has 15 amino acids. V lost 7 bases and J lost 2, with 17 bases in between. As originally analysed: Quantification of nucleated cells was approximated via reference gene primer amplification. Measured with immunoSEQ multiplex PCR; TCRdb has only the in-frame clones, and not every one. The V and J calls and the clone size are those of that table, but D and trimming were determined from the DNA. The table records fewer than 150,000 clones, under 85% of them present only once. Sequenced sample: peripheral blood. The sequence derives from a woman of 80 years or more in a cohort sampled during active or convalescent COVID-19. This sequence joins TRBV27 and TRBJ2-5; possibly TRBD2 for D (6 bases). The DNA for the CDR3 is TGTGCCAGCATCCCCCGAGGAGGGCAGCAAGAGACCCAGTACTTC. It translates to CASIPRGGQQETQYF.